The 6 T cell receptor beta chains below were found in one sample sequenced in a study of beta chain features in type 1 diabetes. Study-wide points: Type 1 diabetes patients showed a moderate but significant shortening of TCRB CDR3s in all four CD4+ subsets.

These receptors lack a known antigen. Expressed TCRB transcripts were sequenced because the isolated RNA had all been reverse transcribed beforehand. Measured with immunoSEQ multiplex PCR; TCRdb has only the in-frame clones, and not every one. The sample includes about 150,000 clones, about 8% of them seen just once. The sequencing sample was made of central memory CD4+ T cells from blood. The receptors come from a woman between 35 and 50 years old with type 1 diabetes.

This clone was seen a few times. This rearrangement joins TRBV11-2 to TRBJ2-5; the match to TRBD1 covers 8 bases. Germline lookup yields CDR1 SGHAT and CDR2 FQNNGV. The CDR3 spans 14 residues. V was pared by 4 bases and J by 5 bases, with 6 bases of the junction left unmatched. CDR3: CASSSWTGMETQYF. In nucleotides, the CDR3 is TGTGCCAGCAGCTCCTGGACAGGGATGGAGACCCAGTACTTC. The whole variable domain, filled in from reference TRBV11-2 and TRBJ2-5, reads EAGVAQSPRYKIIEKRQSVAFWCNPISGHATLYWYQQILGQGPKLLIQFQNNGVVDDSQLPKDRFSAERLKGVDSTLKIQPAKLEDSAVYLCASSSWTGMETQYFGPGTRLLVL.

The V gene is TRBV28, the J gene TRBJ2-2; D remains unclear. Germline assignment: CDR1 MDHEN and CDR2 SYDVKM. This CDR3 is 16 amino acids long. The germline V and J ends were trimmed by 7 bases and 2 bases, with 17 bases remaining between them. CDR3 amino acids: CASTSSRQTNTGELFF. The DNA for the CDR3 is TGTGCCAGCACCTCAAGCAGGCAGACAAACACCGGGGAGCTGTTTTTT.

This chain uses TRBV7-2 with TRBJ2-3, with D tentatively TRBD2 (5 bases). V was cut by 3 bases and J by 4 bases, with 8 bases left in between. CDR1 SGHTA and CDR2 FQGNSA come from the germline V gene. CDR3 length: 13 residues. This CDR3 is CASSLLEADTQYF. Written as DNA, the CDR3 is TGTGCCAGCAGCTTGTTGGAGGCAGATACGCAGTATTTT.

This chain uses TRBV6-5 with TRBJ2-5; no reliable D call. V was cut by 2 bases and J by 2 bases, with 6 bases left in between. Germline V gene data show CDR1 as MNHEY and CDR2 as SVGAGI. CDR3 length: 13 amino acids. The CDR3 bases are TGTGCCAGCAGTTACCAGAAACAAGAGACCCAGTACTTC. Protein: CASSYQKQETQYF.

V gene TRBV2 combines with J gene TRBJ1-1, with D tentatively TRBD1 (5 bases). Germline V gene lookup returns CDR1 SNHLY and CDR2 FYNNEI. The CDR3 is 12 amino acids. V was cut by 2 bases and J by 8 bases, with 9 bases left in between. In nucleotides, the CDR3 is TGTGCCAGCAGTGAATCCGGGGGAGAAGCTTTCTTT. Translating it yields CASSESGGEAFF.

This sequence joins TRBV9 and TRBJ1-2; TRBD1 aligns across 7 bases. The germline V gene has CDR1 SGDLS and CDR2 YYNGEE. With V trimmed by 3 bases and J by 2 bases, 4 bases remained unmatched. This CDR3 comprises 14 residues. The CDR3 sequence is CASSAGGSNYGYTF. The DNA for the CDR3 is TGTGCCAGCAGCGCAGGGGGTTCGAACTATGGCTACACCTTC.